Below, one T cell receptor (beta chain) is given with its context. Antigen: not known. The record originates from a study of T cells in Graves' hyperthyroidism and ophthalmopathy. Study observations and caveats: Most expanded thyroid clonotypes above 0.001 recurred in blood. Onset of ophthalmopathy came a median approximately 6.8 months after the model predicted it.

Patients showing uncontrolled infection, other autoimmune disease, pregnancy or lactation were ineligible. Diagnosis rested on symptoms, serum thyroxine and TRAb, thyroid ultrasound, and orbital computed tomography. The investigators amplified TCR beta CDR3 regions from RNA transcripts. When the TCR CDR3 underwent first-round RT-PCR, the HTBI primer set was used. TCRdb re-called the multiplex PCR reads through MiXCR, storing one row per CDR3 protein. The sample records about 380,000 distinct CDR3 sequences, less than 20% being singletons. The CDR3 extends over 15 amino acids. Trimming cost V 6 bases and J 1 base, with 13 bases left between them. Germline CDR1 is SNHLY and CDR2 is FYNNEI.

Material: blood. The receptor's source is a man aged 18 to 30 with Graves' ophthalmopathy. V gene TRBV2 combines with J gene TRBJ1-5, with a tentative D call TRBD1 (6 bases). CDR3 loop: CASREQGWSNQPQHF. In DNA, the CDR3 is TGTGCCAGCAGGGAACAGGGTTGGAGCAATCAGCCCCAGCATTTT.